This T cell receptor (beta chain) appears in the sequencing data of a study of blood T cells in healthy people across ages. A note on this clonotype: Its antigen is not known.

Donors each provided ten milliliters of peripheral blood. Trimming removed 3 bases from V and 1 base from J; junction bases left unmatched: 5. Germline lookup yields CDR1 KGHSH and CDR2 LQKENI. This CDR3 spans 16 amino acids. The authors ran a second PCR of about 7 to 12 cycles using a sample-barcoded 5' primer and a J-beta primer mix. TCRdb reprocessed the 5' RACE reads with MiXCR, giving one entry per CDR3 protein. Counted here are around 780,000 distinct CDR3 sequences, more than 55% occurring once; the ten biggest clones make up 20% to 30%. General study points: Diversity estimates from one million T cells were considered underestimates. Diversity of TCR beta correlated strongly with naive T cell percentage. Long-lived and aged donors differed, with more naive CD4+ cells and higher diversity in the long-lived.

Sequences were obtained from blood. The chain recombines TRBV18 with TRBJ1-2; 10 bases are a match to TRBD1. The TCR comes from a man in his forties or fifties in good health. This CDR3 is CASSPLDRGVNYGYTF. CDR3 nucleotides: TGTGCCAGCTCACCCCTGGACAGGGGGGTTAACTATGGCTACACCTTC.